This TCR beta chain was retrieved from a study of identical twins. This clonotype was picked up a small number of times. V lost 5 bases, J lost 7 bases, and 9 bases stayed unmatched. This CDR3 comprises 13 residues. Germline CDR1 is DFQATT and CDR2 is SNEGSKA (reference sequence). A universal primer site was created by template switching, with the cDNA bearing unique molecular identifiers. TCRdb reanalysed the 5' RACE reads using MiXCR and keeps one entry per CDR3 protein. The sample comprises some 440,000 distinct CDR3 sequences, approximately 25% of which are singletons, and approximately 2.9% rests with the top ten. These same data were also listed under a study on T cells expressing NK-cell markers. That study reports: Sorted T-cell subsets CD3+CD56+NKG2C+, CD3+CD56+NKG2C- and CD3+CD56-NKG2C+ were TCR beta-sequenced. The dominant NKG2C+ clonotypes represented about 1.0-8% of CD8+ T cells in six donors.

This clonotype originated in a woman aged 18-29 years in good health. The chain uses TRBV20-1 and TRBJ2-7; 9 positions agree with TRBD2. Sequencing was performed on CD4+ T cells sorted from blood. This CDR3 reads CSAGQSGGREQYF. CDR3 coding DNA: TGCAGTGCTGGTCAAAGCGGGGGGCGTGAGCAGTACTTC.